This T cell receptor (beta chain) was captured in a study of molecular identifiers for immune sequencing clone quantification. Looking at the study overall: Across replicate runs, RNA obtained from about 19,000 or 110,000 naive CD8 cells was divided into five, with four undergoing sequencing.

Concerning this clonotype: No antigen is known for it.

Using its own MiXCR run on the PCR reads, TCRdb lists one record per CDR3 protein. This table has about 320,000 distinct CDR3 sequences, roughly 24% appearing once. General study findings and limits: Clones with over 20 RNA copies captured over 99% of effector molecules but under 1% of naive ones. Highly expanded clones may be undercounted when identical TCR molecules share barcodes.

CDR1 GTSNPN and CDR2 SVGIG come from the germline V gene (reference sequence). V lost 5 bases and J 4 bases, leaving 9 bases between the germline ends. The CDR3 runs 12 residues. Naive CD8 T cells were sorted, and the gate applied was CD8+CD4-CCR7+CD45RA+. V gene TRBV30 combines with J gene TRBJ1-5, with D perhaps TRBD1 (5 bases). The source is a human donor in good health. Some libraries in this study had Jurkat cell RNA spiked in. What was sequenced was naive CD8+ T cells from blood, with Jurkat cell RNA spiked in. Subset here: FACS-sorted CD8+CD4-CCR7+CD45RA+ naive T cells. As DNA, the CDR3 is TGTGCCTGGGCGGAGGGGAATCAGCCCCAGCATTTT. It codes for CAWAEGNQPQHF.